The clone carrying this T cell receptor (beta chain) was seen only a few times. This CDR3 has 16 amino acids. Germline V gene sequence: CDR1 LNHDA, CDR2 SQIVND (reference sequence). V dropped 3 bases and J dropped 2 bases, with 14 bases sitting between them. The method was immunoSEQ multiplex PCR; TCRdb's version includes in-frame clones alone and lacks a portion of them. The table includes roughly 84,000 clones, just under 85% detected once. The sample is drawn from a study of blood T cell repertoires in COVID-19. This chain links TRBV19 with TRBJ1-3, with a tentative D call TRBD1 (6 bases). The origin of this receptor is a man older than 75 with active or convalescent COVID-19. Sequencing was performed on peripheral blood. The DNA of the CDR3 is TGTGCCAGTAGTATCTTCGGACAGCGTACTGGAAACACCATATATTTT. Translated, it gives CASSIFGQRTGNTIYF.